One sample yielded the 8 T cell receptor beta chains listed below, sequenced in a study of cytomegalovirus exposure and HLA in healthy donors. The PCR ran on 60 Vbeta and 13 Jbeta primers. TCRdb keeps only in-frame clones here, not all; method: immunoSEQ multiplex PCR. The top ten hold about 4% of the sample, which has 110,000 or so clones, roughly 72% seen once. The sample taken for sequencing was PBMCs. These receptors originate from a woman aged 40-49 years in good health and CMV-seropositive.

This chain uses TRBV5-1 with TRBJ2-5; 8 nucleotides line up with TRBD2. This CDR3 spans 13 amino acids. The germline CDR1 and CDR2 sequences are SGHRS and YFSETQ. Trimming took 6 bases from V and 1 from J; bases not matched to a gene: 2. The CDR3: CASKTSVQETQYF. For the CDR3, the DNA is TGCGCCAGCAAGACTAGCGTCCAAGAGACCCAGTACTTC.

The V and J genes are TRBV2 and TRBJ2-5; D may be TRBD1 (6 bases). With 7 bases removed from V and 5 bases from J, the gap between germline ends came to 17 bases. The V gene's germline CDR1 is SNHLY and CDR2 FYNNEI. CDR3 size: 14 residues. CDR3 sequence reads: CASTRTGTLETQYF. Written as DNA, the CDR3 is TGTGCCAGCACTCGAACCGGGACACTGGAGACCCAGTACTTC.

J is TRBJ1-1 and V is TRBV7-3; D is ambiguous. The V and J ends lost 3 bases and 4 bases respectively, with 3 bases between them. This CDR3 comprises 11 residues. Germline values: CDR1 SGHTA, CDR2 FQGTGA. CDR3 in DNA: TGTGCCAGCAGCTTCCTCACTGAAGCTTTCTTT. Its protein is CASSFLTEAFF.

The V and J genes are TRBV6-1 and TRBJ2-1; 9 bases are a match to TRBD1. Losses at the gene ends were 4 bases for V and 5 bases for J; bases not matched to a gene: 9. CDR1 and CDR2 (germline): MNHNS, SASEGT. The CDR3 consists of 16 residues. The CDR3 DNA follows: TGTGCCAGCAGTGGCGCCGGGACAGGGATGGACAATGAGCAGTTCTTC. It yields the protein CASSGAGTGMDNEQFF.

This chain joins TRBV5-6 and TRBJ1-2; 10 bases line up with TRBD1. Trimming cost V 4 bases and J 3 bases; bases outside gene matches: 3. This CDR3 contains 14 residues. CDR1 and CDR2 (germline): SGHDT, YYEEEE. The CDR3 sequence: CASSMGQGHYGYTF. In nucleotides, the CDR3 is TGTGCCAGCAGCATGGGACAGGGGCACTATGGCTACACCTTC.

CDR3 loop: CASSVGRVLEQYF. The CDR3 coding sequence is TGTGCCAGCAGTGTTGGCAGGGTTCTCGAGCAGTACTTC. V is TRBV25-1 and J is TRBJ2-7; D perhaps matches TRBD1 (5 bases). The CDR3 is 13 residues long. The germline V gene encodes CDR1 MGHDK and CDR2 SYGVNS. The V end was cut by 4 bases, the J end by 6 bases, with 13 bases between.

The J gene is TRBJ1-3, the V gene TRBV28; D is uncertain. There are 12 residues in the CDR3. Germline V gives CDR1 MDHEN, CDR2 SYDVKM. With 6 bases removed from V and 4 bases from J, the gap between germline ends came to 7 bases. For the CDR3, the DNA is TGTGCCAGCAGGTCTCAGGGAAACACCATATATTTT. Translating it yields CASRSQGNTIYF. The full variable domain, rest sourced from reference TRBV28 and TRBJ1-3, is DVKVTQSSRYLVKRTGEKVFLECVQDMDHENMFWYRQDPGLGLRLIYFSYDVKMKEKGDIPEGYSVSREKKERFSLILESASTNQTSMYLCASRSQGNTIYFGEGSWLTVV.

The chain employs TRBV5-1 and TRBJ1-2; D is possibly TRBD1 (6 bases). The V and J ends lost 3 bases and 3 bases respectively, with 9 bases between them. This CDR3 is built from 13 residues. Germline loops: CDR1 SGHRS, CDR2 YFSETQ. CDR3 protein: CASSSKGDYGYTF. The CDR3 DNA reads as TGCGCCAGCAGCTCGAAGGGGGACTATGGCTACACCTTC. Using reference TRBV5-1 and TRBJ1-2 for the parts outside the CDR3, the full variable domain is KAGVTQTPRYLIKTRGQQVTLSCSPISGHRSVSWYQQTPGQGLQFLFEYFSETQRNKGNFPGRFSGRQFSNSRSEMNVSTLELGDSALYLCASSSKGDYGYTFGSGTRLTVV.